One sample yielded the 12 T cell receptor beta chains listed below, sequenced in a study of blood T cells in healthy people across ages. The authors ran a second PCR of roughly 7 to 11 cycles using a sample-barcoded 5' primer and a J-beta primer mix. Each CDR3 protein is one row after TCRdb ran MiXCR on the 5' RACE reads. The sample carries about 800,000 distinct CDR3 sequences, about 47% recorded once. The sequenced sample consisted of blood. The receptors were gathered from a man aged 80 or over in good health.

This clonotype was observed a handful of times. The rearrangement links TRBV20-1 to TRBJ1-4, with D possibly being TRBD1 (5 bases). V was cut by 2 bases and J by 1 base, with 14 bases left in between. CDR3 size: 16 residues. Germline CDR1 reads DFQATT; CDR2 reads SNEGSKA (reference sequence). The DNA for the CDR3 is TGCAGTGCTAGACCGGCCACAGGAGTAACTAATGAAAAACTGTTTTTT. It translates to CSARPATGVTNEKLFF.

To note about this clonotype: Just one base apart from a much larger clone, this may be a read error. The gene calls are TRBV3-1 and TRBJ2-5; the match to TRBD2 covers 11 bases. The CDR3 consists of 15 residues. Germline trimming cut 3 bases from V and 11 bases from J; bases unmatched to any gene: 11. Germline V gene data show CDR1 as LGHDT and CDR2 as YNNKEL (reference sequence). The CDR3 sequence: CASSHLAGGSNEQYF. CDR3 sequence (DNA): TGTGCCAGCAGCCACTTAGCGGGAGGGTCCAATGAGCAGTACTTC.

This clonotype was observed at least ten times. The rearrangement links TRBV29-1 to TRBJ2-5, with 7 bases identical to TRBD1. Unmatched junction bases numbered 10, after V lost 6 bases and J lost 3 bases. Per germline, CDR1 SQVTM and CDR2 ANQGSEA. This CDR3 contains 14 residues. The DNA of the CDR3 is TGCAGCGTCGGTCGGACAGGAGCGGAAGAGACCCAGTACTTC. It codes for CSVGRTGAEETQYF.

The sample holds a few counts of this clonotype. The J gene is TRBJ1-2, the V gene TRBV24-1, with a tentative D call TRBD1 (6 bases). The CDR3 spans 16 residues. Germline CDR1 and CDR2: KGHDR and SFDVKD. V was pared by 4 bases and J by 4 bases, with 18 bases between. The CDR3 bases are TGTGCCACCAGTGACGCCAGCCACGGAGGGGGCTATGGCTACACCTTC. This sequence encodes CATSDASHGGGYGYTF.

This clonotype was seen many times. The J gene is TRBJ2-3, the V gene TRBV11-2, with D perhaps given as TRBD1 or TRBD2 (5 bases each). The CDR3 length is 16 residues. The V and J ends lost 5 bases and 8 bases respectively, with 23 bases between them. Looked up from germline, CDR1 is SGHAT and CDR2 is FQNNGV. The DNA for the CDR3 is TGTGCCAGCAGCCTCGATCCTACGGGACCCGCGGGTACGCAGTATTTT. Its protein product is CASSLDPTGPAGTQYF.

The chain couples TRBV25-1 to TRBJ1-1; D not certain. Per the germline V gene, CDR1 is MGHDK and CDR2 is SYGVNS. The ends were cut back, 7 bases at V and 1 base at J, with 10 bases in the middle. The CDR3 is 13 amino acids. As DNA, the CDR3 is TGTGCCAGCATTAACGACGGGAACACTGAAGCTTTCTTT. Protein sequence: CASINDGNTEAFF.

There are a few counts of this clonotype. Here the CDR3 reads CSARTFYEQYF. The CDR3 DNA reads TGCAGCGCTAGGACATTTTACGAGCAGTACTTC. The chain recombines TRBV29-1 with TRBJ2-7, with TRBD1 as a possible D gene (5 bases). CDR3 length equals 11 residues. Germline loops: CDR1 SQVTM, CDR2 ANQGSEA. V lost 7 bases, J lost 4 bases, and 11 bases lay in between.

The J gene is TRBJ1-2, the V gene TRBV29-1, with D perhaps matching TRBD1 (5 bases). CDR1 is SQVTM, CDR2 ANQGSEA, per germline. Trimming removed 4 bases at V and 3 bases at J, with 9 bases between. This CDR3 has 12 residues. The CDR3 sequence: CSVGQLDYGYTF. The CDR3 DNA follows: TGCAGCGTTGGACAGCTGGACTATGGCTACACCTTC.

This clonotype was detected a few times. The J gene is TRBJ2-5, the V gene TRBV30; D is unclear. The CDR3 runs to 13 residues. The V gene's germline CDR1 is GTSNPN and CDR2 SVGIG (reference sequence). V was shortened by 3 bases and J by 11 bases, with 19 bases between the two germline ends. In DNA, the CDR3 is TGTGCCTGGAGGGACCCCTTCATAGTATGGCAGTACTTC. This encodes CAWRDPFIVWQYF.

The CDR3 DNA sequence: TGTGCCAGCAGTTCGACAGGGGCAAAAGAGACCCAGTACTTC. It translates to CASSSTGAKETQYF. The V and J genes are TRBV12-3 or TRBV12-4 and TRBJ2-5; 8 bases fit TRBD1. The CDR3 is 14 residues long. After removal of 4 bases from V and 3 bases from J, the junction contained 4 bases not matched to a gene.

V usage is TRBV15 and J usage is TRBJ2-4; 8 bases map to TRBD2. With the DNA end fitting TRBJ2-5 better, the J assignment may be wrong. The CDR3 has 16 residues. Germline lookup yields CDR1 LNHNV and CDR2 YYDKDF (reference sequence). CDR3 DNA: TGTGCCACCAGCAGAGTCCCCGGCGGGAGGATTGAGACCCAGTACTTC. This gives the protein CATSRVPGGRIETQYF.

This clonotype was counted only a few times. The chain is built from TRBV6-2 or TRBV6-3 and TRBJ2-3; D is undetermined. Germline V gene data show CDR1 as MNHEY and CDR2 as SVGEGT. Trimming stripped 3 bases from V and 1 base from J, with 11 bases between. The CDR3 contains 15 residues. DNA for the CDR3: TGTGCCAGCAGTTATTGGGCAGCAGGCACAGATACGCAGTATTTT. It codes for CASSYWAAGTDTQYF.